This T cell receptor beta chain was sequenced in a study of T cell changes during pregnancy in multiple sclerosis. V shed 5 bases and J shed 4 bases, with 11 bases lying between them. CDR3 length equals 13 residues. The germline V gene encodes CDR1 SGHTA and CDR2 FQGNSA. Here immunoSEQ multiplex PCR was the method, and the copy in TCRdb shows in-frame clones only, minus some. The table records over 40,000 clones, about 88% of them present only once. The sequences come from CD4+ T cells from peripheral blood mononuclear cells, collected in the second trimester of pregnancy. This TCR derives from a female donor with multiple sclerosis, enrolled in a pregnancy study. This chain joins TRBV7-2 and TRBJ2-5; possibly TRBD1 for D (6 bases). The CDR3 protein is CASSRQVRETQYF. The CDR3 DNA reads as TGTGCCAGCAGCCGACAGGTCCGAGAGACCCAGTACTTC.